The rows below give T cell receptor beta chains drawn from one sample of a study of T-cell reconstitution after alpha-beta-depleted transplantation in children. TCRdb re-called the PCR reads with MiXCR, one entry per CDR3 protein. The sample comprises around 960,000 distinct CDR3 sequences, around 30% of which are singletons, and roughly 30% rests with the top ten. The source material was PBMCs, mostly from graft donor cells, sampled 360 days after TCRalphabeta/CD19-depleted stem cell transplant. These receptors were taken from a boy under three years old who had a stem cell transplant for SCID, so the T cells may come from the graft donor. Each CDR3 is given with its conserved first and last residue. A D gene is named only where the DNA matches it firmly. Some rows have no size entry. The others give once, few or many, or a class for an expanded clone.

V: TRBV18
J: TRBJ2-4
D: NA
size: few
CDR3: CASSMTALAKNIQYF
DNA: TGTGCCAGCTCAATGACAGCTCTAGCCAAAAACATTCAGTACTTC

V: TRBV12-3/TRBV12-4
J: TRBJ2-1
D: NA
size: NA
CDR3: CASRLTESFYNEQFF
DNA: TGTGCCAGCAGACTGACAGAGAGCTTCTACAATGAGCAGTTCTTC

V: TRBV28
J: TRBJ2-3
D: NA
size: NA
CDR3: CASSFPNSVTDTQYF
DNA: TGTGCCAGCAGTTTCCCCAACAGTGTCACAGATACGCAGTATTTT

V: TRBV6-6
J: TRBJ2-2
D: NA
size: NA
CDR3: CASSSGLFWELFF
DNA: TGTGCCAGCAGTTCTGGGCTATTTTGGGAGCTGTTTTTT

V: TRBV7-9
J: TRBJ2-5
D: TRBD1
size: few
CDR3: CASSLRAGGRETQYF
DNA: TGTGCCAGCAGCTTAAGGGCAGGGGGCAGAGAGACCCAGTACTTC

V: TRBV5-5
J: TRBJ2-3
D: TRBD2
size: NA
CDR3: CASSWGAGGTDTQYF
DNA: TGTGCCAGCAGCTGGGGAGCGGGGGGCACAGATACGCAGTATTTT

V: TRBV5-6
J: TRBJ1-5
D: NA
size: few
CDR3: CASIGVGGNHSNQPQHF
DNA: TGTGCCAGCATAGGGGTGGGGGGAAATCATAGCAATCAGCCCCAGCATTTT

V: TRBV3-1
J: TRBJ2-7
D: NA
size: NA
CDR3: CASSHQNSRDAYEQYF
DNA: TGTGCCAGCAGCCATCAGAACTCCCGAGATGCCTACGAGCAGTACTTC

V: TRBV10-3
J: TRBJ2-1
D: NA
size: few
CDR3: CAISERYPEQFF
DNA: TGTGCCATCAGTGAACGTTACCCTGAGCAGTTCTTC

V: TRBV5-1
J: TRBJ2-7
D: TRBD2
size: NA
CDR3: CASSLGFLAGGSSYEQYF
DNA: TGCGCCAGCAGCTTGGGGTTTCTAGCGGGGGGATCCTCCTACGAGCAGTACTTC

V: TRBV5-6
J: TRBJ2-5
D: NA
size: NA
CDR3: CASSDFQDGEETQYF
DNA: TGTGCCAGCAGCGATTTCCAAGATGGGGAAGAGACCCAGTACTTC

V: TRBV12-3/TRBV12-4
J: TRBJ2-1
D: TRBD1
size: NA
CDR3: CASSRDSLPNEQFF
DNA: TGTGCCAGCAGCCGGGACAGTCTTCCCAATGAGCAGTTCTTC

V: TRBV5-6
J: TRBJ2-7
D: TRBD1
size: NA
CDR3: CASRSRDRYEQYF
DNA: TGTGCCAGCAGGTCCCGGGACAGATACGAGCAGTACTTC

V: TRBV11-2
J: TRBJ2-1
D: TRBD2
size: NA
CDR3: CASSLGFSGGAGNEQFF
DNA: TGTGCCAGCAGCTTAGGTTTTAGCGGGGGGGCCGGGAATGAGCAGTTCTTC

V: TRBV7-3
J: TRBJ2-5
D: NA
size: NA
CDR3: CASSPSGLTETQYF
DNA: TGTGCCAGCAGCCCTTCAGGGCTCACAGAGACCCAGTACTTC

V: TRBV29-1
J: TRBJ2-1
D: NA
size: NA
CDR3: CSVDLMTANEQFF
DNA: TGCAGCGTTGATTTAATGACAGCCAATGAGCAGTTCTTC

V: TRBV12-3/TRBV12-4
J: TRBJ2-7
D: TRBD1
size: NA
CDR3: CASSWGQGNDEQYF
DNA: TGTGCCAGCAGTTGGGGACAGGGGAACGACGAGCAGTACTTC

V: TRBV12-3/TRBV12-4
J: TRBJ1-1
D: NA
size: NA
CDR3: CASSLRVGVPEAFF
DNA: TGTGCCAGCAGTCTCAGGGTTGGAGTTCCTGAAGCTTTCTTT

V: TRBV12-3/TRBV12-4
J: TRBJ2-1
D: TRBD2
size: few
CDR3: CASRGLANYNEQFF
DNA: TGTGCCAGCAGGGGACTAGCGAACTACAATGAGCAGTTCTTC

V: TRBV7-2
J: TRBJ2-1
D: TRBD2
size: NA
CDR3: CASSNWASGYNEQFF
DNA: TGTGCCAGCAGCAACTGGGCTAGCGGGTACAATGAGCAGTTCTTC

V: TRBV2
J: TRBJ1-1
D: NA
size: NA
CDR3: CASSGFRDNTEAFF
DNA: TGTGCCAGCAGTGGCTTTAGGGATAACACTGAAGCTTTCTTT

V: TRBV5-1
J: TRBJ2-5
D: NA
size: NA
CDR3: CASSFIRQDQETQYF
DNA: TGCGCCAGCAGTTTTATTAGACAGGACCAAGAGACCCAGTACTTC

V: TRBV12-3/TRBV12-4
J: TRBJ2-7
D: TRBD1
size: few
CDR3: CASSKGQGAKQYF
DNA: TGTGCCAGCAGTAAGGGACAGGGGGCTAAGCAGTACTTC

V: TRBV20-1
J: TRBJ2-5
D: NA
size: NA
CDR3: CSASDLGRPRETQYF
DNA: TGCAGTGCTTCCGACCTCGGACGGCCCAGAGAGACCCAGTACTTC

V: TRBV4-1
J: TRBJ1-3
D: NA
size: few
CDR3: CASSRDVGGNTIYF
DNA: TGCGCCAGCAGCCGAGACGTTGGGGGAAACACCATATATTTT

V: TRBV4-3
J: TRBJ1-6
D: NA
size: few
CDR3: CASSQDAGAYNSPLHF
DNA: TGCGCCAGCAGCCAAGACGCAGGTGCCTATAATTCACCCCTCCACTTT

V: TRBV6-5
J: TRBJ2-1
D: TRBD1
size: NA
CDR3: CASSYVPSTGMNEQFF
DNA: TGTGCCAGCAGTTATGTCCCCTCGACAGGGATGAATGAGCAGTTCTTC

V: TRBV4-1
J: TRBJ2-7
D: TRBD2
size: few
CDR3: CASSQVGLAGSYEQYF
DNA: TGCGCCAGCAGCCAAGTGGGACTAGCGGGTTCCTACGAGCAGTACTTC

V: TRBV4-3
J: TRBJ2-1
D: TRBD2
size: NA
CDR3: CASSQDHLAGFYNEQFF
DNA: TGCGCCAGCAGCCAAGATCACCTAGCGGGGTTCTACAATGAGCAGTTCTTC

V: TRBV12-3/TRBV12-4
J: TRBJ2-1
D: TRBD2
size: few
CDR3: CASSFVAGPRGEQFF
DNA: TGTGCCAGCAGTTTTGTAGCGGGGCCTCGGGGGGAGCAGTTCTTC

V: TRBV10-3
J: TRBJ2-7
D: NA
size: few
CDR3: CAISEGDLSSYEQYF
DNA: TGTGCCATCAGTGAAGGGGACTTGAGCTCCTACGAGCAGTACTTC

V: TRBV7-9
J: TRBJ2-2
D: NA
size: NA
CDR3: CASSQFTPNTGELFF
DNA: TGTGCCAGCAGCCAGTTCACCCCAAACACCGGGGAGCTGTTTTTT

V: TRBV6-1
J: TRBJ1-5
D: TRBD1
size: NA
CDR3: CASSSAGTGSQPQHF
DNA: TGTGCCAGCAGTAGTGCCGGGACAGGGAGTCAGCCCCAGCATTTT

V: TRBV12-3/TRBV12-4
J: TRBJ1-2
D: NA
size: many
CDR3: CASSRANYGYTF
DNA: TGTGCCAGCAGCAGAGCTAACTATGGCTACACCTTC

V: TRBV4-1
J: TRBJ2-7
D: NA
size: few
CDR3: CASSHGSIYEQYF
DNA: TGCGCCAGCAGCCACGGGAGCATCTACGAGCAGTACTTC

V: TRBV20-1
J: TRBJ2-7
D: NA
size: NA
CDR3: CSADPATRSYEQYF
DNA: TGCAGTGCCGATCCGGCGACAAGATCCTACGAGCAGTACTTC

V: TRBV9
J: TRBJ2-5
D: TRBD2
size: NA
CDR3: CASSVGLAAAETQYF
DNA: TGTGCCAGCAGCGTAGGACTAGCGGCCGCAGAGACCCAGTACTTC